This paragraph covers one TCR beta chain sequence. Its antigen is unknown. This record belongs to a study of shared clonotypes between healthy human individuals. Donors, healthy HIV-negative adults, lacked recent acute infections or vaccinations. This CDR3 contains 18 residues. V was clipped by 2 bases and J by 4 bases; unmatched bases: 12. Germline CDR1 is MNHNS and CDR2 is SASEGT. Study-wide results and caveats: Sequencing depth was expected to influence donor clonotype sharing. A small donor pool kept down the genetic and exposure-history diversity that was represented. Large sequencing depth failed to make sorted-subset sequencing complete, rarefaction showed.

Generated by immunoSEQ multiplex PCR, the TCRdb table keeps only in-frame clones and is missing some. Found here are about 1,500,000 clones, over 95% of them singletons; the top ten hold roughly 1.2%. The receptor was isolated from a man aged 25-40 years in good health. The sample was naive CD4+ T cells sorted from blood. Specified subset: CD45RA+ positively selected. This chain uses TRBV6-1 with TRBJ2-1; 9 bases fit TRBD2. The CDR3 reads CASSEPPRASGIYNEQFF. CDR3 sequence (DNA): TGTGCCAGCAGTGAACCCCCCCGGGCTAGCGGGATTTACAATGAGCAGTTCTTC.